This note documents a single T cell receptor beta chain sequence. TCRdb itself ran the RT-PCR reads through MiXCR, one entry per CDR3 protein. The data contain fewer than 250,000 distinct CDR3 sequences, about an eighth of them singletons. This sample was taken from a study of response to subunit inactivated influenza vaccine. V was shortened by 5 bases and J by 10 bases, with 27 bases between the two germline ends. Germline V lookup: CDR1 MNHNS, CDR2 SASEGT. CDR3 size: 17 residues. The chain employs TRBV6-1 and TRBJ2-1, with D possibly matching TRBD1 (7 bases). The input for sequencing was CD8+ T cells sorted from PBMCs, taken 5 to 6 days after vaccination. The TCR originated in a man in his forties or fifties who received an inactivated influenza vaccine. CDR3 nucleotides: TGTGCCAGCAGTCGGGAGAACAGGGGTCGCCAGATTTGGGAGCAGTTCTTC. It specifies CASSRENRGRQIWEQFF.